This record covers a single T cell receptor (beta chain). Its cognate antigen is unknown. This specimen belongs to a study of CD4+ T cells in melanoma. Notes on the study in general: In melanoma, neoantigen-specific CD4+ T cells reportedly differed in differentiation state. CD8+ T cell, macrophage and B cell function reportedly correlated with neoantigen-specific CD4+ T cells.

The table came from immunoSEQ multiplex PCR; TCRdb's copy has only in-frame clones and leaves some out. The sample lists fewer than 20,000 clones; more than 65% were seen once. Trimming removed 6 bases from V and 8 bases from J; junction bases left unmatched: 9. Germline V CDR1 and CDR2: SNHLY, FYNNEI. The CDR3 is 13 amino acids. The receptor's source is a human donor with melanoma. Sequenced material: cells from a culture (not recorded whether cultured in vitro). The chain carries TRBV2 and TRBJ1-1, with 7 bases fitting TRBD1. CDR3 sequence reads: CASRGDSQGEAFF. DNA for the CDR3: TGTGCCAGCAGGGGGGACAGTCAAGGAGAAGCTTTCTTT.